These T cell receptor beta chains were read from a single sample in a study of OX40 agonist ivuxolimab in advanced cancers. Measured with immunoSEQ multiplex PCR; TCRdb has only the in-frame clones, and not every one. The sample consists of 65,000 to 90,000 clones, 90% to 95% of them appearing once. Sequences were derived from CD4+ or CD8+ T cells sorted from blood, sampled in a trial of the OX40 agonist ivuxolimab. The receptors were gathered from an adult with an advanced solid tumor such as melanoma, head and neck, liver or kidney cancer. CDR3s leave out the opening cysteine and the closing phenylalanine or tryptophan. Fields, in order: J gene, V gene, CDR3 length, CDR3 protein.

TRBJ1-2,TRBV6-5,12,ASTPGTGISGYT
TRBJ2-3,TRBV10-1,14,ASSEGAGVSTDTQY
TRBJ2-1,TRBV5-1,13,ASSLLPWVTNEQF
TRBJ1-4,TRBV6-5,12,ASRPGTANEKLF
TRBJ2-3,TRBV6-4,14,ASSLRGGGGTDTQY
TRBJ2-2,TRBV6-6,11,ASSPMGAPGLF
TRBJ1-1,TRBV19,12,ASSIGTGNFGAF
TRBJ2-7,TRBV5-1,12,ASSSRQGAYEQY
TRBJ2-1,TRBV28,13,ASSFTSGRGNEQF
TRBJ2-7,TRBV18,13,ASSPGQGSSYEQY
TRBJ2-2,TRBV12-1,13,ASSQGRGGTGELF
TRBJ2-1,TRBV12-1,13,ASSFALFLSNEQF
TRBJ1-1,TRBV6-5,12,ASSYSFSNTEAF
TRBJ2-1,TRBV4-3,13,ASSQVGLSYNEQF
TRBJ1-1,TRBV10-2,11,ASSEQGATEAF
TRBJ1-2,TRBV28,12,ASSGQSTNYGYT
TRBJ1-4,TRBV19,12,ASSRSGTNEKLF
TRBJ1-5,TRBV30,12,AWGQGLRNQPQH
TRBJ1-1,TRBV11-2,12,ASSLGQGLTEAF
TRBJ1-4,TRBV7-2,13,ASSRDSRTNEKLF
TRBJ2-7,TRBV7-9,12,ASSPSGDHYEQY
TRBJ2-2,TRBV11-2,12,ASSQVPSTGELF
TRBJ2-1,TRBV5-1,12,ASSLGDQYNEQF
TRBJ2-5,TRBV2,9,ASTSQETQY
TRBJ1-5,TRBV5-4,14,ASSPSPGQRNQPQH
TRBJ1-1,TRBV30,11,AWSGQGGTEAF
TRBJ2-5,TRBV5-8,13,ASSLGPGGRQTQY
TRBJ1-2,TRBV11-2,12,ASSPRQATYGYT
TRBJ2-7,TRBV28,12,ASSSRRQGWEQY
TRBJ2-3,TRBV9,13,ASSVRVLATDTQY
TRBJ2-1,TRBV7-2,11,ASSIKLATEQF
TRBJ2-6,TRBV5-1,13,ASSLWASGANVLT
TRBJ1-3,TRBV11-1,9,ASSFGNTIY
TRBJ1-1,TRBV7-3,13,ASSPRGGRDTEAF
TRBJ1-2,TRBV10-1,15,ASSELSSLEKHYGYT
TRBJ2-5,TRBV9,14,ASSPTGGKALPTQY
TRBJ2-2,TRBV28,11,GAETANTGELF
TRBJ2-7,TRBV29-1,10,SVGTGGYEQY
TRBJ2-1,TRBV5-5,13,ASSLAATVAGEQF
TRBJ2-5,TRBV29-1,11,STIQGAGETQY
TRBJ1-1,TRBV2,11,ASSGQGGTEAF
TRBJ1-1,TRBV6-5,13,ASSSPTGANTEAF
TRBJ2-5,TRBV18,12,ASSPERASETQY
TRBJ2-7,TRBV19,13,ASSTRDRGRREQY
TRBJ1-1,TRBV9,13,ASSAMDRGHTEAF
TRBJ1-3,TRBV4-1,13,ASSQLQAPGNTIY
TRBJ1-2,TRBV10-2,11,ASSPWTGGGYT
TRBJ2-2,TRBV19,12,ASSTGPRPGELF
TRBJ1-1,TRBV10-2,14,ASSESTWGQNTEAF
TRBJ2-1,TRBV4-1,12,ASSQGPSYNEQF
TRBJ1-1,TRBV29-1,12,SVDGNRVNTEAF
TRBJ2-7,TRBV5-1,11,ASSLDRGYEQY
TRBJ2-7,TRBV27,14,ASSLSTGVGPYEQY
TRBJ2-6,TRBV7-8,16,ASSVGYRRSSGANVLT